This T cell receptor beta chain was retrieved from a study of cytomegalovirus exposure and HLA in healthy donors. The overall study: A data release that came early held tens of millions of unique TCRs from HLA-typed donors. The study's findings and limits: Specificity for CMV antigens was confirmed in vitro for a few of the CMV-associated chains. Accounts indicate the classifier identified cytomegalovirus status with strong specificity and sensitivity. Researchers reported from a later analysis that most CMV-associated TCR beta chains appeared HLA-restricted.

Unmatched junction bases numbered 4, after V lost 5 bases and J lost 3 bases. This CDR3 has 16 residues. Germline assignment: CDR1 SEHNR and CDR2 FQNEAQ (reference sequence). About this clone: The antigen is unknown.

Use of 60 Vbeta and 13 Jbeta primers characterized the PCR. The data were produced by immunoSEQ multiplex PCR, yet TCRdb's version contains in-frame clones alone and is incomplete. The data hold 120,000 to 150,000 clones, with around four fifths observed a single time. The sequence was obtained from a boy aged 2 to 9 in good health and CMV-seronegative. The specimen sequenced was PBMCs. V is TRBV7-9 and J is TRBJ2-2, with 12 bases that match TRBD2. The CDR3 loop is CASSARLAGDTGELFF. In nucleotides, the CDR3 is TGTGCCAGCAGCGCGCGACTAGCGGGAGACACCGGGGAGCTGTTTTTT.